This T cell receptor beta chain was documented in a study of Graves' ophthalmopathy and Graves' hyperthyroidism. Pregnant or lactating patients and those with other autoimmune diseases or uncontrolled infections were excluded. RNA transcripts were the source from which TCR beta CDR3 regions were amplified. First-round RT-PCR used HTBI primers; second-round multiplex PCR followed. In TCRdb, the multiplex PCR reads were re-called with MiXCR into one record per CDR3 protein. The table includes around 400,000 distinct CDR3 sequences, around 16% detected once. CDR3 size: 13 residues. Trimming removed 2 bases at V and 6 bases at J, with 11 bases between. Germline loops: CDR1 SGHTA, CDR2 FQGNSA. The sample holds many counts of this clonotype. Its target is not known. Study-level findings and limits: Sensitivity reached over 85% and specificity almost 83% for a 13-signature model separating ophthalmopathy from stable hyperthyroidism. The authors also found most expanded thyroid clonotypes above 0.001 frequency in blood.

The chain joins TRBV7-2 to TRBJ2-7; tentatively, D is TRBD2 (5 bases). Material for sequencing was peripheral blood. The receptor was isolated from a woman aged 18-35 years with Graves' ophthalmopathy. The CDR3 protein is CASSLPARGEQYF. The CDR3 coding sequence is TGTGCCAGCAGCTTACCAGCCCGGGGCGAGCAGTACTTC.